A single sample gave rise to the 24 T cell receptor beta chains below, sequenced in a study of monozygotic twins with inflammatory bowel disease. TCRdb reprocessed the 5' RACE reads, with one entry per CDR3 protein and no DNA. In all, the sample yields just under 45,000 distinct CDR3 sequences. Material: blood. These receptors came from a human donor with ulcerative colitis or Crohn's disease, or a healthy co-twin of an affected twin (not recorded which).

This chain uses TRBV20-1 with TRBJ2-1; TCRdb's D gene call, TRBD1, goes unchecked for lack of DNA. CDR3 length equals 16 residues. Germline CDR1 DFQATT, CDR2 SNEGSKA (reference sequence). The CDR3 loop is CSARIFRDRGYNEQFF.

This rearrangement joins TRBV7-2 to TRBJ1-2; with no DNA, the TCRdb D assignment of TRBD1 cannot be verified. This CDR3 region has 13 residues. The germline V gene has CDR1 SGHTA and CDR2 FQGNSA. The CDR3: CASSPGVSYGYTF.

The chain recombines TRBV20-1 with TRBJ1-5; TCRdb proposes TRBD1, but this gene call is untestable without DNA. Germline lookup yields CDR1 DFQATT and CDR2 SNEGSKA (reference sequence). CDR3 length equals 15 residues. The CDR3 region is CSAEPTGNSNQPQHF.

CDR3: CASSPGGPTRAHNQPQHF. The chain carries TRBV11-1 and TRBJ1-5. The V gene's germline CDR1 is SGHAT and CDR2 FQDESV (reference sequence). This CDR3 contains 18 residues.

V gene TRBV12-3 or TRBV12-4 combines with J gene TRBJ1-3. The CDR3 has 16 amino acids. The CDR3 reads CASSLNLGGPGNTIYF.

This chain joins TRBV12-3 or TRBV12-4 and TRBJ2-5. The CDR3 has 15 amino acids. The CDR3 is CASSLGSVEWETQYF.

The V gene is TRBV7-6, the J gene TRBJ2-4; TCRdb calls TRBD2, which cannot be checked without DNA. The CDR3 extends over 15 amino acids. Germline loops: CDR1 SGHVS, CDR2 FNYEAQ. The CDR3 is CASSLVEGLGNMQYF.

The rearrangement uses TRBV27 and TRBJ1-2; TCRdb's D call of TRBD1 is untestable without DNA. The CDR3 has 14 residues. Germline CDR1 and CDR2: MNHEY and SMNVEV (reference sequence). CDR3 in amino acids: CASSYKTGVYGYTF.

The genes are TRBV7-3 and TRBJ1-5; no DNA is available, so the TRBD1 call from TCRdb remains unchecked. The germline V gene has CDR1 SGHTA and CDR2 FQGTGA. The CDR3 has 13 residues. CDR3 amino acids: CASNRDSNQPQHF.

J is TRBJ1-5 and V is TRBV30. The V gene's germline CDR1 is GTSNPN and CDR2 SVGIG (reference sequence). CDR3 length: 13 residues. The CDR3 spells CAHGGHSNQPQHF.

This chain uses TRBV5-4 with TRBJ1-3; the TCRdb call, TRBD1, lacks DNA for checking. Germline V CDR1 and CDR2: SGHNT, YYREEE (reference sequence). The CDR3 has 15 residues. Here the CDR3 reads CASSLGQWAGNTIYF.

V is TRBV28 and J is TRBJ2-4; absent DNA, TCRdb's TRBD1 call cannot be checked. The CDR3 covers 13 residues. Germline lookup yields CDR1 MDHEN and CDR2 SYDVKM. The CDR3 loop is CASSLSVDRGHYF. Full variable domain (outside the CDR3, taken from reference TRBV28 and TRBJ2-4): DVKVTQSSRYLVKRTGEKVFLECVQDMDHENMFWYRQDPGLGLRLIYFSYDVKMKEKGDIPEGYSVSREKKERFSLILESASTNQTSMYLCASSLSVDRGHYFGAGTRLSVL.

The CDR3 loop reads CASSPDRTTEAFF. The rearrangement joins TRBV18 to TRBJ1-1; the TRBD1 assignment by TCRdb is unverifiable without DNA. Germline CDR1 and CDR2: KGHSH and LQKENI. This CDR3 is 13 amino acids long.

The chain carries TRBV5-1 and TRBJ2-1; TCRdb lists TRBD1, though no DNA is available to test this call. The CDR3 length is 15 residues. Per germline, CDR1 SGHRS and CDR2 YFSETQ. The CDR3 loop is CASTEGTGRGNEQFF.

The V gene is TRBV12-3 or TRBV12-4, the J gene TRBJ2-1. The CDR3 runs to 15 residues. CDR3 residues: CASSLESLTLNEQFF.

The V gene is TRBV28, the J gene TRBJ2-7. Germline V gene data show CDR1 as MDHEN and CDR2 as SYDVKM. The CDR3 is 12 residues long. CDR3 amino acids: CASRSNLYEQYF.

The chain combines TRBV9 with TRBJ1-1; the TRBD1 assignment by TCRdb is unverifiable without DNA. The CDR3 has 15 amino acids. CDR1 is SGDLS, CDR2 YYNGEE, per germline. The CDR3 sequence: CASSVGGHQGNEAFF. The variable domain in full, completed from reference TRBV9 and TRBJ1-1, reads DSGVTQTPKHLITATGQRVTLRCSPRSGDLSVYWYQQSLDQGLQFLIQYYNGEERAKGNILERFSAQQFPDLHSELNLSSLELGDSALYFCASSVGGHQGNEAFFGQGTRLTVV.

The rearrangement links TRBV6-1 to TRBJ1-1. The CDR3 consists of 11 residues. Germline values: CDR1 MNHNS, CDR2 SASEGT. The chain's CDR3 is CASTRQAEAFF.

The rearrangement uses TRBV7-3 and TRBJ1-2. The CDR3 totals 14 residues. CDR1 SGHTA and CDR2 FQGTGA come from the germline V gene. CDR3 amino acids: CASSLTGELGGYTF.

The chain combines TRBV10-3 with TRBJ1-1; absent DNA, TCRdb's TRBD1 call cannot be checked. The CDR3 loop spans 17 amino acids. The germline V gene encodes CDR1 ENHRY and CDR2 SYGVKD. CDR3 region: CASRGGRDSPLNTEAFF.

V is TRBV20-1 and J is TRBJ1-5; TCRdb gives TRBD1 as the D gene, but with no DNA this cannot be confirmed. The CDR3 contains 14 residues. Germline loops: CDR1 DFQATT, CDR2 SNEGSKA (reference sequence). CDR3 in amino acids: CSARGRGGNQPQHF.

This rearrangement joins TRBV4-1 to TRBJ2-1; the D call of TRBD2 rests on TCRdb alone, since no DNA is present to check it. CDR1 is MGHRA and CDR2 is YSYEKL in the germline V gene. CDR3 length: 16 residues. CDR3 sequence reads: CASSRSTSGFYNEQFF.

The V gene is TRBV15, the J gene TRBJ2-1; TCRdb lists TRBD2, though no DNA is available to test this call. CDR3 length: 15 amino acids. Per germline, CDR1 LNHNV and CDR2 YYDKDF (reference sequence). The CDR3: CATSRYGLGINEQFF.

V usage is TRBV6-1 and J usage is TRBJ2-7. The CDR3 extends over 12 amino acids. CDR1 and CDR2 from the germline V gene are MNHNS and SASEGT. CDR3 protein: CASSDWGYEQYF.